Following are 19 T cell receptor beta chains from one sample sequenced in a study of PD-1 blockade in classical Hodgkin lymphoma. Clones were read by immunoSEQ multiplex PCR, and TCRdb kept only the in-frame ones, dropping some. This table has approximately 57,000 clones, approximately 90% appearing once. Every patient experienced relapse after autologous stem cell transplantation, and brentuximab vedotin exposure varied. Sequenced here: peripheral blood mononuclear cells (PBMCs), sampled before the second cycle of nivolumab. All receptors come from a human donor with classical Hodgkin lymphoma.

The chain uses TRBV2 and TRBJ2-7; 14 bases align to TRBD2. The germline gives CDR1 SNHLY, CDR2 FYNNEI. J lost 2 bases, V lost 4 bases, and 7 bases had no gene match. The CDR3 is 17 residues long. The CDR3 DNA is TGTGCCAGCAGTGGCGGGACTAGCGGGGGACCCCCCTACGAGCAGTACTTC. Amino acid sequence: CASSGGTSGGPPYEQYF.

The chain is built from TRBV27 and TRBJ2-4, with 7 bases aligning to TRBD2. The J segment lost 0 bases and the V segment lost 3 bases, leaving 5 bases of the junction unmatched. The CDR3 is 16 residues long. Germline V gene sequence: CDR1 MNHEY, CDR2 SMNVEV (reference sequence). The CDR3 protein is CASSFLAGLAKNIQYF. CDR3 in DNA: TGTGCCAGCAGTTTCTTAGCGGGTCTAGCCAAAAACATTCAGTACTTC.

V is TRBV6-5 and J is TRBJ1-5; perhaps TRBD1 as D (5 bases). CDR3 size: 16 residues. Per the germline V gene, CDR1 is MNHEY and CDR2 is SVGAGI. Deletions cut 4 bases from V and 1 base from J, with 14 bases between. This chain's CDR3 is CASSLQAGESNQPQHF. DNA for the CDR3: TGTGCCAGCAGTTTACAGGCAGGAGAGAGCAATCAGCCCCAGCATTTT.

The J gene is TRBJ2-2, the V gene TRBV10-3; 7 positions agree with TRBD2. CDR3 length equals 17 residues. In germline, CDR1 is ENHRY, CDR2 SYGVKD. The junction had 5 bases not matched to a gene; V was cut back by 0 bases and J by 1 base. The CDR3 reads CAISESAGELNTGELFF. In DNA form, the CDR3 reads TGTGCCATCAGTGAGTCGGCGGGGGAACTGAACACCGGGGAGCTGTTTTTT.

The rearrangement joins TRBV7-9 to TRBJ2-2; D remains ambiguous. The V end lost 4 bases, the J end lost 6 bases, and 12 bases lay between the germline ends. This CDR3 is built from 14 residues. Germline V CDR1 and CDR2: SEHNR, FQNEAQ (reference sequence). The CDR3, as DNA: TGTGCCAGCAGCTCCCCTTTTGCCGCCGGGGAGCTGTTTTTT. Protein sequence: CASSSPFAAGELFF.

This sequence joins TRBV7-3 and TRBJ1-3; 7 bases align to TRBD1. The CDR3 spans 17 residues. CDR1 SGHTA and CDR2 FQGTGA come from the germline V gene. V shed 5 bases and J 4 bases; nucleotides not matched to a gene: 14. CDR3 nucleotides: TGTGCCAGCAGCCCAAATATAGGGGGCGGGGTAGGAAACACCATATATTTT. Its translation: CASSPNIGGGVGNTIYF.

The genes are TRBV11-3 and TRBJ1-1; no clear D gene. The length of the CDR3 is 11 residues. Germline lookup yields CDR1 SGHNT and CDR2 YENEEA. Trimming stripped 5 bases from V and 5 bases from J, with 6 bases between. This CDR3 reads CASSDGTEAFF. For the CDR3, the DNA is TGTGCCAGCAGCGACGGAACTGAAGCTTTCTTT.

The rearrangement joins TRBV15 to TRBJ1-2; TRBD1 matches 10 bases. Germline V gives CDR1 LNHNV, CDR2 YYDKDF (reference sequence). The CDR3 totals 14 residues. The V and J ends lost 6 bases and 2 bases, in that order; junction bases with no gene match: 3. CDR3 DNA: TGTGCCACCAGTGGACAGGGGGGCAACTATGGCTACACCTTC. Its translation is CATSGQGGNYGYTF.

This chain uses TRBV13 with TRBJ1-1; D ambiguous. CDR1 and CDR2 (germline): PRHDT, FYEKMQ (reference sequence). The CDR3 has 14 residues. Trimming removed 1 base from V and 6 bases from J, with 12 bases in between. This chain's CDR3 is CASSLEGLGPEAFF. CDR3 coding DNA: TGTGCCAGCAGCTTAGAGGGTTTAGGGCCTGAAGCTTTCTTT.

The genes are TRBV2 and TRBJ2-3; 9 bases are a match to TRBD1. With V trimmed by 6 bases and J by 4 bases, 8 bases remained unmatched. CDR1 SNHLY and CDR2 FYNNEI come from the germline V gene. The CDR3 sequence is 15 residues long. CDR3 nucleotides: TGTGCCAGCAGCCACCCGGGACAGGGAGCAGATACGCAGTATTTT. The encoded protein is CASSHPGQGADTQYF.

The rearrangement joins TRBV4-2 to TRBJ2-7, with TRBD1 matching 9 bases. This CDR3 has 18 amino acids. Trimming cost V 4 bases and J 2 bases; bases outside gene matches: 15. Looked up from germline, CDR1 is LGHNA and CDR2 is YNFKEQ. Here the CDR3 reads CASSLPKSGQGKAYEQYF. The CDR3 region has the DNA TGTGCCAGCAGCCTCCCAAAGAGTGGACAGGGGAAGGCCTACGAGCAGTACTTC.

The CDR3 loop reads CASSYFGVNAGYEQYF. CDR3 nucleotide sequence: TGTGCCAGCAGTTACTTCGGGGTAAATGCGGGGTACGAGCAGTACTTC. The V and J genes are TRBV6-5 and TRBJ2-7, with a weak D call TRBD2 (6 bases). There are 16 residues in the CDR3. Trimming pared 1 base from V and 4 bases from J, leaving 17 bases between. CDR1 MNHEY and CDR2 SVGAGI come from the germline V gene.

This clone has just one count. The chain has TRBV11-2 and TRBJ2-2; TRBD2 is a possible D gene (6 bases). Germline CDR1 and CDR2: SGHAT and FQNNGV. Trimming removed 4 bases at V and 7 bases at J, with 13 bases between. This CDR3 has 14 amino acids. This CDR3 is CASSSGWRGGELFF. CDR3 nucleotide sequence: TGTGCCAGCAGCTCAGGGTGGAGGGGCGGGGAGCTGTTTTTT.

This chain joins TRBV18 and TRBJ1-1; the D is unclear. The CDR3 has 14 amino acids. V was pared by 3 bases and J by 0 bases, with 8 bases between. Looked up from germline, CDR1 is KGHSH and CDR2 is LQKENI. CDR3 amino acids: CASSPAPMNTEAFF. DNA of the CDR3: TGTGCCAGCTCACCGGCCCCGATGAACACTGAAGCTTTCTTT.

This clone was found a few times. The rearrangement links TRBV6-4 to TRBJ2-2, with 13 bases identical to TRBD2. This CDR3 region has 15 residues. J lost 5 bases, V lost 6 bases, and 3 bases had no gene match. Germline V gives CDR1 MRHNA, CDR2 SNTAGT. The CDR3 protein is CASRTSGGSTGELFF. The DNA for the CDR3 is TGTGCCAGCAGGACTAGCGGGGGGTCAACCGGGGAGCTGTTTTTT.

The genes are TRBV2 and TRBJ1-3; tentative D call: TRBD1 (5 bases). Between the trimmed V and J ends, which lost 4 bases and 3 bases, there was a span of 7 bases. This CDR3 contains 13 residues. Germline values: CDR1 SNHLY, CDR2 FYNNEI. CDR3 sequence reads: CASSGTIGNTIYF. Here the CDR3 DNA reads TGTGCCAGCAGTGGGACAATTGGAAACACCATATATTTT.

The CDR3 sequence is CASSLGAGIQFGYTF. DNA of the CDR3: TGCGCCAGCAGCTTGGGAGCAGGGATCCAATTCGGCTACACCTTC. V and J are TRBV5-1 and TRBJ1-2, with D possibly matching TRBD1 (5 bases). The ends were cut back, 0 bases at V and 8 bases at J, with 17 bases in the middle. The CDR3 covers 15 residues. Germline CDR1 SGHRS, CDR2 YFSETQ.

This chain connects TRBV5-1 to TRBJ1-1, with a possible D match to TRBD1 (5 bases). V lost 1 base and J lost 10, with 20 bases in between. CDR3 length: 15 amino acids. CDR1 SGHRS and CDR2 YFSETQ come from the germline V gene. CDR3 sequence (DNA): TGCGCCAGCAGCTTGAGCCGGGACCGAGGTTTAGGAGCTTTCTTT. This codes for CASSLSRDRGLGAFF. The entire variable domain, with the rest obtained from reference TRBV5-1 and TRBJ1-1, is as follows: KAGVTQTPRYLIKTRGQQVTLSCSPISGHRSVSWYQQTPGQGLQFLFEYFSETQRNKGNFPGRFSGRQFSNSRSEMNVSTLELGDSALYLCASSLSRDRGLGAFFGQGTRLTVV.

The CDR3 DNA reads as TGTGCCTGGAGTCCCGGCGGGGGCTCCCTCTACGAGCAGTACTTC. Amino acid sequence: CAWSPGGGSLYEQYF. This sequence joins TRBV30 and TRBJ2-7, with D possibly TRBD2 on 7 matching bases. CDR3 length: 15 residues. V was trimmed by 2 bases and J by 3 bases, leaving 17 bases between them. Germline values: CDR1 GTSNPN, CDR2 SVGIG (reference sequence). Combining the CDR3 with reference TRBV30 and TRBJ2-7 gives the whole variable domain SQTIHQWPATLVQPVGSPLSLECTVEGTSNPNLYWYRQAAGRGLQLLFYSVGIGQISSEVPQNLSASRPQDRQFILSSKKLLLSDSGFYLCAWSPGGGSLYEQYFGPGTRLTVT.